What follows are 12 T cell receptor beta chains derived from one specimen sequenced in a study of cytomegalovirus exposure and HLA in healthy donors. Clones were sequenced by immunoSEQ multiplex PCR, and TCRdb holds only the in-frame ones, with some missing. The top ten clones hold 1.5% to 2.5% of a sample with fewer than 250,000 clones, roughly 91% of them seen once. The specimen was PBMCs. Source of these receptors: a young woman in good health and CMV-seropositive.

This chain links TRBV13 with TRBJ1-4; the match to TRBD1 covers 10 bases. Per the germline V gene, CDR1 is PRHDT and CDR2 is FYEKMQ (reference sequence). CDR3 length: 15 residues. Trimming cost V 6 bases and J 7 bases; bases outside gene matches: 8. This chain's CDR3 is CASRRSGTGVEKLFF. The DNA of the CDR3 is TGTGCCAGCAGACGTTCCGGGACAGGGGTTGAAAAACTGTTTTTT.

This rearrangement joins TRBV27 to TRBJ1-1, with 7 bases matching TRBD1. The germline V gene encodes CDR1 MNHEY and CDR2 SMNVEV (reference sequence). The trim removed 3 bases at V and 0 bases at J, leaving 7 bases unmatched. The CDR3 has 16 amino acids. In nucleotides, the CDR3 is TGTGCCAGCAGTTTGACAGGGCTAAGCATGAACACTGAAGCTTTCTTT. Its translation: CASSLTGLSMNTEAFF.

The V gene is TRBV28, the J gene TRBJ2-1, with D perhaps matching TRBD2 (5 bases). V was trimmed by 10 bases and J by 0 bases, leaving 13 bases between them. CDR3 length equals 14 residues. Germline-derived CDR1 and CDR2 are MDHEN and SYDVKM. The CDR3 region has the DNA TGTGCCATGCAGGCGGGTGGCTCCTACAATGAGCAGTTCTTC. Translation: CAMQAGGSYNEQFF.

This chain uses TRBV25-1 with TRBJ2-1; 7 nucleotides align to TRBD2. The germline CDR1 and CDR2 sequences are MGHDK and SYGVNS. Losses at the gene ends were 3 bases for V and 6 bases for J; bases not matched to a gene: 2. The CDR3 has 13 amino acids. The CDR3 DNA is TGTGCCAGCAGTGACGGGACTACCAATGAGCAGTTCTTC. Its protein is CASSDGTTNEQFF.

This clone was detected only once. The CDR3 sequence: CASSLDRLAGYNEQFF. The CDR3 DNA reads TGCGCCAGCAGCTTGGATCGACTAGCGGGTTACAATGAGCAGTTCTTC. V gene TRBV5-1 combines with J gene TRBJ2-1; TRBD2 matches 10 bases. This CDR3 has 16 residues. J was trimmed by 4 bases and V by 0 bases; bases with no gene match: 4. In germline, CDR1 is SGHRS, CDR2 YFSETQ.

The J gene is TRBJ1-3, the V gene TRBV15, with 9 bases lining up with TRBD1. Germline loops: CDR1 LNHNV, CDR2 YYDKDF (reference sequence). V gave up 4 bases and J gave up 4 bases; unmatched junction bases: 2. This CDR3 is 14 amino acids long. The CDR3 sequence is CATSTGTGGNTIYF. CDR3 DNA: TGTGCCACCAGCACCGGGACAGGGGGAAACACCATATATTTT.

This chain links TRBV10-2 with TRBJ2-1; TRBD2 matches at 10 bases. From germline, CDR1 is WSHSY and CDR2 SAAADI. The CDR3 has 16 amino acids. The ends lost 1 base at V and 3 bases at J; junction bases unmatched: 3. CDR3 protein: CASSEFASGSYNEQFF. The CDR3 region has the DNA TGCGCCAGCAGTGAGTTCGCTAGCGGGAGCTACAATGAGCAGTTCTTC.

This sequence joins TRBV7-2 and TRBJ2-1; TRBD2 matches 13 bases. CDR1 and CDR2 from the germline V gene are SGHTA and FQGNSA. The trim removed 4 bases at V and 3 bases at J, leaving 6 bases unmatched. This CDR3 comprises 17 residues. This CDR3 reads CASSYGLAGVHYNEQFF. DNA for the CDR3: TGTGCCAGCAGCTACGGACTAGCGGGAGTCCACTACAATGAGCAGTTCTTC.

The chain's CDR3 is CASSTLLAGVVYNEQFF. In DNA form, the CDR3 reads TGTGCCAGCAGCACCCTGCTAGCGGGAGTTGTATACAATGAGCAGTTCTTC. The chain couples TRBV7-9 to TRBJ2-1; 10 nucleotides align to TRBD2. Germline lookup yields CDR1 SEHNR and CDR2 FQNEAQ (reference sequence). The V segment lost 5 bases and the J segment 4 bases; nucleotides outside the gene matches: 11. The CDR3 has 17 residues.

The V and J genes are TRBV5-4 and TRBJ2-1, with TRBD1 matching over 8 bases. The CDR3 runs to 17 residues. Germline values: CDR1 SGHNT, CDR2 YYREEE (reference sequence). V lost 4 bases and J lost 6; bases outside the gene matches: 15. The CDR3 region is CASSGAGGDERSNEQFF. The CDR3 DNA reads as TGTGCCAGCAGCGGGGCAGGGGGCGACGAAAGGTCCAATGAGCAGTTCTTC.

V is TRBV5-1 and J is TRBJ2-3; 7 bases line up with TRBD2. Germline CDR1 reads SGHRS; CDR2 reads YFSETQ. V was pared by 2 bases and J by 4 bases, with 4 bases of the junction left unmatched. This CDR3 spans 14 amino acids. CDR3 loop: CASSFGRESDTQYF. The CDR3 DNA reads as TGCGCCAGCAGCTTTGGGCGGGAGTCAGATACGCAGTATTTT.

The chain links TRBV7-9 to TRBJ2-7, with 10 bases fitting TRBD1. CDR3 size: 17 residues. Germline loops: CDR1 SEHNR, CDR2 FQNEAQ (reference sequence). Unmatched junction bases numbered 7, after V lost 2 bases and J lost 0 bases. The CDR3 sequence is CASSLRAGTGDSYEQYF. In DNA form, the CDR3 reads TGTGCCAGCAGCTTAAGGGCCGGGACAGGGGACTCCTACGAGCAGTACTTC. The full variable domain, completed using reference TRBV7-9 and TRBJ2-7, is DTGVSQNPRHKITKRGQNVTFRCDPISEHNRLYWYRQTLGQGPEFLTYFQNEAQLEKSRLLSDRFSAERPKGSFSTLEIQRTEQGDSAMYLCASSLRAGTGDSYEQYFGPGTRLTVT.